These 10 T cell receptor beta chains originate from one sample sequenced in a study of blood T cell repertoires in COVID-19. Produced via immunoSEQ multiplex PCR; TCRdb's table is partial and in-frame only. The sample contains fewer than 200,000 clones, about four fifths of which appear only once. Sequencing used peripheral blood. The receptors come from a woman over 75 with COVID-19, enrolled during active disease.

The rearrangement joins TRBV4-1 to TRBJ1-3, with 7 bases that match TRBD1. Germline trimming cut 4 bases from V and 2 bases from J; bases unmatched to any gene: 2. CDR1 and CDR2 (germline): MGHRA, YSYEKL. The CDR3 is 14 residues long. DNA for the CDR3: TGCGCCAGCAGCCTGCAGGGGGCTGGAAACACCATATATTTT. This gives the protein CASSLQGAGNTIYF.

This chain uses TRBV7-8 with TRBJ1-6, with 10 bases identical to TRBD1. Germline CDR1 is SGHVS and CDR2 is FQNEAQ. This CDR3 contains 15 residues. Germline trimming cut 2 bases from V and 9 bases from J; bases unmatched to any gene: 4. The CDR3 coding sequence is TGTGCCAGCAGCTTACAGACAGGGGGCGGTTCACCCCTCCACTTT. It is translated as CASSLQTGGGSPLHF.

The chain uses TRBV29-1 and TRBJ1-2; D is undetermined. The germline gives CDR1 SQVTM, CDR2 ANQGSEA. The germline V and J ends were trimmed by 5 bases and 0 bases, with 19 bases remaining between them. The CDR3 has 16 residues. The CDR3 DNA follows: TGCAGCGTTTCCCCGTCGGTTACAGACCCTAACTATGGCTACACCTTC. Its protein product is CSVSPSVTDPNYGYTF. Supplemented by reference TRBV29-1 and TRBJ1-2, the full variable domain reads SAVISQKPSRDICQRGTSLTIQCQVDSQVTMMFWYRQQPGQSLTLIATANQGSEATYESGFVIDKFPISRPNLTFSTLTVSNMSPEDSSIYLCSVSPSVTDPNYGYTFGSGTRLTVV.

This clone was observed a single time. The identical CDR3 is also encoded by other nucleotide sequences in the sample. This chain uses TRBV9 with TRBJ2-3, with TRBD2 matching 8 bases. The germline V gene has CDR1 SGDLS and CDR2 YYNGEE. The CDR3 has 15 residues. Unmatched junction bases numbered 5, after V lost 1 base and J lost 4 bases. This CDR3 reads CASSVLAGGPDTQYF. CDR3 in DNA: TGTGCCAGCAGCGTATTGGCGGGGGGCCCAGATACGCAGTATTTT.

V usage is TRBV6-2 or TRBV6-3 and J usage is TRBJ1-5; 7 bases match TRBD1. The CDR3 length is 16 residues. The ends lost 5 bases at V and 2 bases at J; junction bases unmatched: 9. Germline CDR1 MNHEY, CDR2 SVGEGT. The chain's CDR3 is CASSAQGVGGNQPQHF. In DNA form, the CDR3 reads TGTGCCAGCAGTGCGCAGGGGGTAGGGGGCAATCAGCCCCAGCATTTT.

The J gene is TRBJ1-1, the V gene TRBV3-1 (or the pseudogene TRBV3-2); the D gene is possibly TRBD1 (5 bases). The CDR3 has 17 residues. Germline V gene data show CDR1 as LGHDT and CDR2 as YNNKEL (reference sequence). V lost 0 bases and J lost 1, with 15 bases in between. CDR3 in amino acids: CASSQEAWGGSNTEAFF. The DNA for the CDR3 is TGTGCCAGCAGCCAAGAAGCGTGGGGGGGATCGAACACTGAAGCTTTCTTT.

The genes are TRBV20-1 and TRBJ2-2; D uncertain. The V gene's germline CDR1 is DFQATT and CDR2 SNEGSKA (reference sequence). Trimming removed 3 bases at V and 2 bases at J, with 10 bases between. The CDR3 covers 14 residues. This chain's CDR3 is CSASRFLNTGELFF. The CDR3 DNA reads TGCAGTGCTAGTCGTTTCCTCAACACCGGGGAGCTGTTTTTT.

The chain carries TRBV5-1 and TRBJ2-2, with TRBD1 matching over 7 bases. The CDR3 extends over 16 amino acids. CDR1 is SGHRS and CDR2 is YFSETQ in the germline V gene. V gave up 4 bases and J gave up 2 bases; unmatched junction bases: 8. This chain's CDR3 is CASSRNRGHNTGELFF. CDR3 coding DNA: TGCGCCAGCAGCCGGAACAGGGGTCATAACACCGGGGAGCTGTTTTTT. Using reference TRBV5-1 and TRBJ2-2 for the parts outside the CDR3, the full variable domain is KAGVTQTPRYLIKTRGQQVTLSCSPISGHRSVSWYQQTPGQGLQFLFEYFSETQRNKGNFPGRFSGRQFSNSRSEMNVSTLELGDSALYLCASSRNRGHNTGELFFGEGSRLTVL.

This clone occurred a few times. This rearrangement joins TRBV28 to TRBJ1-2, with D maybe TRBD1 (5 bases). The CDR3 contains 12 residues. V lost 5 bases to trimming and J lost 3 bases, with 7 bases between them. Germline CDR1 MDHEN, CDR2 SYDVKM. CDR3 residues: CASSQGDYGYTF. The CDR3 DNA reads as TGTGCCAGCAGTCAAGGGGACTATGGCTACACCTTC.

This rearrangement joins TRBV5-1 to TRBJ2-7, with 8 positions matching TRBD2. Germline CDR1 reads SGHRS; CDR2 reads YFSETQ. This CDR3 has 16 residues. J lost 4 bases, V lost 0 bases, and 9 bases had no gene match. CDR3 region: CASSLGSAGELYEQYF. The CDR3 region has the DNA TGCGCCAGCAGCTTGGGGTCAGCGGGAGAACTTTACGAGCAGTACTTC.